This entry lists 24 T cell receptor beta chains sequenced from one sample in a study of blood T cells in healthy people across ages. Next came a second PCR, run for roughly 6 to 11 cycles, which used a sample-barcoded 5' primer along with a J-beta primer mix. TCRdb analysed the 5' RACE reads with MiXCR anew, one entry per CDR3 protein. The repertoire holds about 930,000 distinct CDR3 sequences, with around 29% as singletons. This sample was also put to use in a study of T cells of mothers and their children.

The specimen sequenced was blood. The receptors were gathered from a woman aged 35 to 49 in good health.

To note about this clonotype: This may stem from a read error, because a much larger clone lies one nucleotide away. This rearrangement joins TRBV7-8 to TRBJ2-5, with 11 bases identical to TRBD2. CDR3 length: 17 residues. Germline CDR1 and CDR2: SGHVS and FQNEAQ. The CDR3 bases are TGTGCCAGCACATCAACCGGGACTAGCGGATCCCAAGAGACCCGGTACTTC. This gives the protein CASTSTGTSGSQETRYF.

Only a few counts were recorded for this clonotype. This may come from a read error, since a much larger clone is one base off. The genes are TRBV3-1 and TRBJ2-4; D uncertain. Matching the DNA end better, TRBJ2-7 makes the J call doubtful. Germline-derived CDR1 and CDR2 are LGHDT and YNNKEL (reference sequence). CDR3 size: 15 residues. The CDR3 protein is CASSQDSGRACEQYF. The CDR3 DNA sequence: TGTGCCAGCAGCCAAGATTCGGGTAGGGCGTGCGAGCAGTACTTC.

This clonotype was observed many times. The chain uses TRBV4-2 and TRBJ2-1; the D call may be TRBD1 or TRBD2 (6 bases each). V was pared by 4 bases and J by 9 bases, with 19 bases between. There are 15 residues in the CDR3. Looked up from germline, CDR1 is LGHNA and CDR2 is YNFKEQ. The CDR3 here is CASSPPGGRASEQFF. The CDR3 DNA reads TGTGCCAGCAGCCCCCCCGGGGGCCGGGCGAGTGAGCAGTTCTTC.

This clonotype was observed a handful of times. This sequence joins TRBV15 and TRBJ2-1; 7 positions agree with TRBD1. Looked up from germline, CDR1 is LNHNV and CDR2 is YYDKDF (reference sequence). Trimming removed 3 bases from V and 4 bases from J; junction bases left unmatched: 9. The CDR3 has 16 amino acids. CDR3 nucleotide sequence: TGTGCCACCAGCAGGGTGGCAGGGGGAAATTACAATGAGCAGTTCTTC. This translates into CATSRVAGGNYNEQFF.

This chain connects TRBV20-1 to TRBJ1-1; weak D call: TRBD1 (6 bases). Germline values: CDR1 DFQATT, CDR2 SNEGSKA (reference sequence). Trimming stripped 3 bases from V and 0 bases from J, with 20 bases between. There are 17 residues in the CDR3. CDR3 bases: TGCAGTGCTAGGAGGCAGGGGCCCCTGGGGGTGAACACTGAAGCTTTCTTT. It translates to CSARRQGPLGVNTEAFF.

The rearrangement links TRBV10-3 to TRBJ2-5, with 9 bases aligning to TRBD2. Germline CDR1 is ENHRY and CDR2 is SYGVKD. This CDR3 has 15 amino acids. V shed 8 bases and J 1 base; nucleotides not matched to a gene: 8. The CDR3 DNA follows: TGTGCCATCGCAGAAAGCGGGGGGCGCCAAGAGACCCAGTACTTC. It translates to CAIAESGGRQETQYF.

The chain has TRBV28 and TRBJ2-4; TRBD1 might be the D (6 bases). The DNA end is more similar to TRBJ2-7, so the J call may be wrong. CDR3 length: 18 amino acids. In germline, CDR1 is MDHEN, CDR2 SYDVKM. DNA of the CDR3: TGTGCCAGCAGTCCTCCGAAGACAGGTACCACTTCTACCTACGAGCAGTACTTC. This sequence encodes CASSPPKTGTTSTYEQYF.

The table lists this clonotype with a few counts. The V and J genes are TRBV20-1 and TRBJ1-6, with no clear D. V was cut by 1 base and J by 1 base, with 8 bases left in between. This CDR3 contains 15 residues. Germline assignment: CDR1 DFQATT and CDR2 SNEGSKA (reference sequence). The CDR3 nucleotides read TGCAGTGCTAGAGTTTGGGGTTCCTATAATTCACCCCTCCACTTT. Translation gives CSARVWGSYNSPLHF.

The chain links TRBV12-3 or TRBV12-4 to TRBJ1-5; D is ambiguous. The CDR3 extends over 15 amino acids. The V end lost 1 base, the J end lost 3 bases, and 10 bases lay between the germline ends. The DNA of the CDR3 is TGTGCCAGCAGTTTAGGGCAGGTATACAATCAGCCCCAGCATTTT. Its translation is CASSLGQVYNQPQHF.

The genes are TRBV12-3 or TRBV12-4 and TRBJ2-4; 8 bases align to TRBD1. The assigned J gene may be wrong: the sequence end matches TRBJ2-7 better. The length of the CDR3 is 16 residues. In DNA, the CDR3 is TGTGCCAGCAGTGCCCTCGGGGCAGGGGGCGAATACGAGCAGTACTTC. Its translation is CASSALGAGGEYEQYF.

The chain carries TRBV7-2 and TRBJ1-5; D unclear. Trimming removed 1 base at V and 7 bases at J, with 5 bases between. The CDR3 has 12 amino acids. Germline V gives CDR1 SGHTA, CDR2 FQGNSA. As DNA, the CDR3 is TGTGCCAGCAGCTTAGAGATGCAGCCCCAGCATTTT. Its protein is CASSLEMQPQHF.

This clonotype was counted between two and nine times. The chain uses TRBV20-1 and TRBJ2-3; 13 positions agree with TRBD2. This CDR3 comprises 18 residues. Losses at the gene ends were 1 base for V and 3 bases for J; bases not matched to a gene: 10. Germline CDR1 reads DFQATT; CDR2 reads SNEGSKA (reference sequence). The CDR3 sequence is CSARVVLAGGLWTDTQYF. The CDR3 nucleotides are TGCAGTGCTAGAGTAGTACTAGCGGGGGGGCTTTGGACAGATACGCAGTATTTT.

In its sample, this clonotype was seen a few times. The chain is built from TRBV20-1 and TRBJ2-1; TRBD2 is a possible D gene (5 bases). V dropped 5 bases and J dropped 1 base, with 12 bases sitting between them. Germline V gene lookup returns CDR1 DFQATT and CDR2 SNEGSKA (reference sequence). The CDR3 length is 14 residues. CDR3 sequence reads: CSAPRPGSYNEQFF. CDR3 in DNA: TGCAGTGCTCCCCGCCCGGGGTCCTACAATGAGCAGTTCTTC.

This clonotype was observed a few times. The chain links TRBV7-8 to TRBJ2-3; D is perhaps TRBD1 or TRBD2 (5 bases each). The germline gives CDR1 SGHVS, CDR2 FQNEAQ. Trimming stripped 4 bases from V and 2 bases from J, with 13 bases between. The CDR3 sequence is 15 residues long. The chain's CDR3 is CASSSLGPVTDTQYF. The DNA for the CDR3 is TGTGCCAGCAGCTCCCTGGGACCAGTCACAGATACGCAGTATTTT.

This clonotype was counted ten times or more. The chain links TRBV7-8 to TRBJ1-2, with TRBD1 as a possible D gene (6 bases). There are 15 residues in the CDR3. V was shortened by 6 bases and J by 5 bases, with 19 bases between the two germline ends. Germline values: CDR1 SGHVS, CDR2 FQNEAQ. The CDR3 loop reads CASSFQGTGTYGYTF. CDR3 DNA: TGTGCCAGCAGTTTTCAGGGCACCGGGACATATGGCTACACCTTC.

This clonotype was seen at least ten times. The rearrangement joins TRBV12-3 or TRBV12-4 to TRBJ1-5; D may be TRBD1 (6 bases). V lost 4 bases to trimming and J lost 2 bases, with 18 bases between them. The CDR3 sequence is 17 residues long. CDR3 sequence reads: CASSSPHSGAGNQPQHF. The CDR3 region has the DNA TGTGCCAGCAGTTCCCCCCATTCGGGGGCTGGCAATCAGCCCCAGCATTTT.

This clonotype was counted between two and nine times. The chain couples TRBV9 to TRBJ1-2; TRBD1 matches 8 bases. V was pared by 0 bases and J by 2 bases, with 12 bases of the junction left unmatched. Germline lookup yields CDR1 SGDLS and CDR2 YYNGEE. The CDR3 is made up of 18 amino acids. The CDR3 is CASSVETVGQGVNYGYTF. The CDR3 coding sequence is TGTGCCAGCAGCGTAGAGACCGTCGGACAGGGAGTAAACTATGGCTACACCTTC.

This sequence joins TRBV7-9 and TRBJ1-2, with D perhaps matching TRBD1 (5 bases). Trimming stripped 3 bases from V and 8 bases from J, with 13 bases between. The CDR3 has 13 residues. The V gene's germline CDR1 is SEHNR and CDR2 FQNEAQ (reference sequence). The CDR3 loop is CASSFRPGWGYTF. As DNA, the CDR3 is TGTGCCAGCAGCTTCCGGCCAGGGTGGGGCTACACCTTC.

This clonotype was counted many times. The chain is built from TRBV12-3 or TRBV12-4 and TRBJ2-6; 8 bases map to TRBD1. The CDR3 spans 15 residues. J was trimmed by 3 bases and V by 6 bases; bases with no gene match: 4. The CDR3 sequence: CASSFRGLGANVLTF. CDR3 bases: TGTGCCAGCAGCTTCAGGGGGCTTGGGGCCAACGTCCTGACTTTC.

This chain links TRBV7-9 with TRBJ1-2; D gene ambiguous. The V end lost 11 bases, the J end lost 5 bases, and 9 bases lay between the germline ends. Germline CDR1 is SEHNR and CDR2 is FQNEAQ (reference sequence). There are 10 residues in the CDR3. The CDR3 nucleotides are TGTGCCGCAGGAGAGTATGGCTACACCTTC. Translated: CAAGEYGYTF.

V is TRBV5-6 and J is TRBJ2-7; 7 bases align to TRBD2. There are 14 residues in the CDR3. Unmatched junction bases numbered 6, after V lost 4 bases and J lost 2 bases. Germline lookup yields CDR1 SGHDT and CDR2 YYEEEE. CDR3 sequence: CASSRAGEAYEQYF. The DNA of the CDR3 is TGTGCCAGCAGCCGGGCGGGGGAGGCCTACGAGCAGTACTTC.

The V and J genes are TRBV20-1 and TRBJ1-4; D gene unclear. Germline V lookup: CDR1 DFQATT, CDR2 SNEGSKA (reference sequence). The CDR3 is 15 residues long. The V end was cut by 3 bases, the J end by 0 bases, with 11 bases between. CDR3 residues: CSASDATATNEKLFF. The CDR3 DNA is TGCAGTGCTAGTGACGCGACGGCAACTAATGAAAAACTGTTTTTT.

Note on this clonotype: A single base separates this from a much larger clone, so it may be a read error. This chain uses TRBV7-6 with TRBJ2-7, with D tentatively TRBD1 (6 bases). Germline values: CDR1 SGHVS, CDR2 FNYEAQ. The CDR3 is 15 amino acids. The CDR3 region has the DNA TGTGCCGGCAGCTCACCAGGGGATTCGAGCTACGAGCAGTACTTC. Residues: CAGSSPGDSSYEQYF.

V is TRBV20-1 and J is TRBJ2-3, with TRBD2 identical over 11 bases. V dropped 2 bases and J dropped 5; count of bases not matched to a gene: 9. The CDR3 covers 16 residues. Per the germline V gene, CDR1 is DFQATT and CDR2 is SNEGSKA (reference sequence). The CDR3 spells CSARSIAGGREDTQYF. The CDR3 coding sequence is TGCAGTGCTAGATCAATAGCGGGGGGGCGTGAAGATACGCAGTATTTT.